This TCR beta chain was identified during a study of OX40 agonist ivuxolimab in advanced cancers. The CDR3 extends over 16 amino acids. Losses at the gene ends were 2 bases for V and 5 bases for J; bases not matched to a gene: 8. CDR1 and CDR2 from the germline V gene are SGHTA and FQGTGA. The table came from immunoSEQ multiplex PCR; TCRdb's copy has only in-frame clones and leaves some out. In the table there are about 61,000 clones, roughly four fifths of which are singletons. As concerns this clone: What it binds is not known.

Whole-study findings and limits: Partly responding patients at 0.1-3.0 mg/kg showed some of the smallest clonal expansion. On average, a greater number of expanded clones characterised CD8+ T cells relative to CD4+.

The sequence was obtained from an adult with an advanced solid tumor such as melanoma, head and neck, liver or kidney cancer. Material: CD4+ or CD8+ T cells sorted from blood, obtained in a trial of the OX40 agonist ivuxolimab. The chain joins TRBV7-3 to TRBJ2-7, with 11 positions matching TRBD1. This chain's CDR3 is CASSLLRDRGSHEQYF. The CDR3 coding sequence is TGTGCCAGCAGCTTATTGAGGGACAGGGGGTCCCACGAGCAGTACTTC.